Listed below are T cell receptor beta chains from one sample, sequenced in a study of T cells expressing NK-cell markers. TCRdb re-called the 5' RACE reads; every CDR3 protein appears as one record, without DNA. The sample has about 460,000 distinct CDR3 sequences. Sequencing was carried out using blood T cells: a sorted CD56 or NKG2C T cell subset, CD4+ or CD8+ T cells, or bulk PBMC T cells (not recorded which). These receptors all come from a woman between 50 and 59 years old in good health. Both conserved end residues are part of each CDR3.

j_call v_call cdr3_aa
TRBJ1-5 TRBV12-3/TRBV12-4 CASSPTGFNQPQHF
TRBJ2-3 TRBV14 CASSQDLRGSDTQYF
TRBJ2-2 TRBV6-1 CASSEVAMLWGELFF
TRBJ2-7 TRBV20-1 CSARKGTSGVYEQYF
TRBJ2-3 TRBV27 CASGLTGASTDTQYF
TRBJ1-6 TRBV5-6 CASTLEGSSNSPLHF
TRBJ2-7 TRBV3-1 CASSQEAGRHEQYF
TRBJ2-2 TRBV29-1 CSVGLLGTSTGELFF
TRBJ1-2 TRBV20-1 CSAGTAGLRGYGYTF
TRBJ2-7 TRBV11-3 CASSSPGGNNHEQYF
TRBJ2-1 TRBV10-1 CASSQGGSNEQFF